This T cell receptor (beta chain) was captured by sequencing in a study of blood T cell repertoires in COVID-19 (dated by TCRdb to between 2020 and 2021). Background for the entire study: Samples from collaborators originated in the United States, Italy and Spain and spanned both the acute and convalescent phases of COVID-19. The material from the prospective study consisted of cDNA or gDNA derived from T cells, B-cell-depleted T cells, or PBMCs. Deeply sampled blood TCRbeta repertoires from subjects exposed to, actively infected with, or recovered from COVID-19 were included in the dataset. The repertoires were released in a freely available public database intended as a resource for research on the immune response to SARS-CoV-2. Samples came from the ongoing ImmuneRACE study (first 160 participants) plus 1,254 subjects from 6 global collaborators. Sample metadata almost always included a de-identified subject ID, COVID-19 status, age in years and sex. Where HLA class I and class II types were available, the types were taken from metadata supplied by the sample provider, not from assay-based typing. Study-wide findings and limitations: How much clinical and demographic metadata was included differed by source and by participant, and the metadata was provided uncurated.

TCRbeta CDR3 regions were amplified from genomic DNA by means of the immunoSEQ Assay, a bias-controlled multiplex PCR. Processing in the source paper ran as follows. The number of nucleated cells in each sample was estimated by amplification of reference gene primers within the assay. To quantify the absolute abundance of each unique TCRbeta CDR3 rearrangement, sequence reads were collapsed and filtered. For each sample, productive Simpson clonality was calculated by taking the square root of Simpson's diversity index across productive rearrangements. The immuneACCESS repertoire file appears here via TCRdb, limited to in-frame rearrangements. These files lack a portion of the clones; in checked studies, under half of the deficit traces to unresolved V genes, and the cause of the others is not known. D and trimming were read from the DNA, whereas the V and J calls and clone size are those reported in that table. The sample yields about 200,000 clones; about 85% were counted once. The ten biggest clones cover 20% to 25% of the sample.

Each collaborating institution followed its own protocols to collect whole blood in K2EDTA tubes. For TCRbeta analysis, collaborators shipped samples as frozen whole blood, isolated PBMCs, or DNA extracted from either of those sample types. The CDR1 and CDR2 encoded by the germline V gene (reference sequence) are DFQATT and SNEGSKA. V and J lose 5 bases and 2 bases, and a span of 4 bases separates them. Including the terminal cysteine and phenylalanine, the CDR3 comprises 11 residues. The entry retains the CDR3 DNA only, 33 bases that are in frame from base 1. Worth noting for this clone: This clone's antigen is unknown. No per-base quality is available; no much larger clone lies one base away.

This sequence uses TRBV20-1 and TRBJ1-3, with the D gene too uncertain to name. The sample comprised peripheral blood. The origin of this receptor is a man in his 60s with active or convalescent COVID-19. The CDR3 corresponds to CSASAGNTIYF. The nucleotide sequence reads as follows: TGCAGTGCTTCAGCTGGAAACACCATATATTTT.